This TCR beta chain was found in a study of T-cell reconstitution after alpha-beta-depleted transplantation in children. A library of TCRbeta sequences, prepared with unique molecular identifiers, was generated. MiXCR, applied by TCRdb to the PCR reads, yields one record per CDR3 protein. The sample includes 600,000 to 700,000 distinct CDR3 sequences, around a sixth of them seen just once. This clonotype was recorded a few times. This material consisted of PBMCs from the stem cell graft donor, taken from the stem cell graft. This TCR came from a human donor who donated a stem cell graft to a child with acute myeloid leukemia.

The CDR3 loop reads CASSEGRGTNYGYTF. For the CDR3, the DNA is TGTGCCAGCAGTGAGGGAAGGGGAACCAACTATGGCTACACCTTC. The V gene is TRBV6-1, the J gene TRBJ1-2; D may be TRBD1 (5 bases). This CDR3 has 15 residues. The V end lost 3 bases, the J end lost 2 bases, and 13 bases lay between the germline ends. CDR1 and CDR2 (germline): MNHNS, SASEGT.